This T cell receptor beta chain originates from a study of T cells after yellow fever vaccination. Study overall: Fractions of low cell number were prepared using SMART-Seq v4 Ultra Low Input.

As TCR cDNA was made by 5'RACE template switching, a universal primer site and UMIs were added. TCRdb passed the 5' RACE reads through MiXCR, listing each CDR3 protein once. Among 500,000 to 650,000 distinct CDR3 sequences listed, approximately 13% were seen once. CDR1 is SGHDN, CDR2 FVKESK, per germline. Trimming stripped 6 bases from V and 3 bases from J, with 10 bases between. CDR3 length equals 13 residues. The sample was PBMCs, taken on the day of the yellow fever booster vaccination. The clonotype originates from a man younger than 45 who received the YFV17D yellow fever vaccine. The V gene is TRBV14, the J gene TRBJ2-3; D possibly corresponds to TRBD1 (5 bases). In DNA, the CDR3 is TGTGCCAGCAGGCCCAGGGAAACAGATACGCAGTATTTT. This sequence encodes CASRPRETDTQYF.